A single sample is the source of the 21 T cell receptor beta chains below, sequenced in a study of blood T cell repertoires in COVID-19. Clones were read by immunoSEQ multiplex PCR, and TCRdb kept only the in-frame ones, dropping some. The table lists roughly 200,000 clones, about 88% of them singletons. Sequenced sample: peripheral blood. The receptors come from a man aged 18 to 29 with active or convalescent COVID-19.

The chain couples TRBV7-9 to TRBJ2-1; 8 bases line up with TRBD2. V lost 1 base to trimming and J lost 2 bases; unmatched junction nucleotides: 4. The CDR3 is 16 residues long. Germline V gene data show CDR1 as SEHNR and CDR2 as FQNEAQ (reference sequence). In nucleotides, the CDR3 is TGTGCCAGCAGCTTAGGTTTAGCGGGGACCTACAATGAGCAGTTCTTC. It codes for CASSLGLAGTYNEQFF.

This clone was seen just once. The J gene is TRBJ1-2, the V gene TRBV5-1; D is perhaps TRBD1 (6 bases). Germline V gene lookup returns CDR1 SGHRS and CDR2 YFSETQ. The CDR3 sequence is 15 residues long. Trimming took off 2 bases at V and 6 bases at J, with 17 bases between the two ends. CDR3 coding DNA: TGCGCCAGCAGCTTTGAACCGACAGGTAAAAATGGCTACACCTTC. Residues: CASSFEPTGKNGYTF.

This clone appeared once. The V and J genes are TRBV29-1 and TRBJ2-1, with 9 bases lining up with TRBD1. Germline loops: CDR1 SQVTM, CDR2 ANQGSEA. The CDR3 consists of 13 residues. With 4 bases clipped from V and 7 bases from J, the junction kept 5 bases outside the gene matches. The CDR3 sequence is CSVVSGQGNEQFF. In DNA form, the CDR3 reads TGCAGCGTTGTTTCGGGACAGGGTAATGAGCAGTTCTTC.

The chain joins TRBV30 to TRBJ1-2; the match to TRBD1 covers 7 bases. CDR3 length: 13 residues. Germline CDR1 GTSNPN, CDR2 SVGIG (reference sequence). J lost 4 bases, V lost 1 base, and 3 bases had no gene match. The CDR3: CAWSAGQLYGYTF. CDR3 DNA: TGTGCCTGGAGTGCGGGACAGCTCTATGGCTACACCTTC.

This sequence joins TRBV5-1 and TRBJ1-1, with 8 bases matching TRBD1. Germline V gives CDR1 SGHRS, CDR2 YFSETQ. V was pared by 2 bases and J by 8 bases, with 5 bases of the junction left unmatched. CDR3 length: 13 residues. The CDR3 here is CASSLQTGEEAFF. CDR3 in DNA: TGCGCCAGCAGCTTACAGACAGGGGAAGAAGCTTTCTTT.

The V and J genes are TRBV13 and TRBJ2-1; D is unclear. V lost 4 bases, J lost 7 bases, and 8 bases lay in between. From germline, CDR1 is PRHDT and CDR2 FYEKMQ (reference sequence). This CDR3 is built from 12 residues. The CDR3 nucleotides read TGTGCCAGCAGCTCTTACGGGAATGAGCAGTTCTTC. Its protein product is CASSSYGNEQFF.

The chain carries TRBV27 and TRBJ1-1; 8 bases are shared with TRBD1. Germline lookup yields CDR1 MNHEY and CDR2 SMNVEV (reference sequence). The trim removed 11 bases at V and 5 bases at J, leaving 4 bases unmatched. This CDR3 comprises 11 residues. CDR3 DNA: TGTGCCGTTCAGGGGGCAACTGAAGCTTTCTTT. Its protein is CAVQGATEAFF.

The chain has TRBV6-4 and TRBJ2-2; D not certain. This CDR3 is built from 14 residues. V lost 4 bases to trimming and J lost 1 base, with 7 bases between them. Germline V gives CDR1 MRHNA, CDR2 SNTAGT. The CDR3 loop reads CASSAQENTGELFF. Written as DNA, the CDR3 is TGTGCCAGCAGTGCCCAGGAGAACACCGGGGAGCTGTTTTTT.

The chain is built from TRBV16 and TRBJ2-5, with 7 bases that match TRBD1. The CDR3 has 16 residues. Trimming at V came to 3 bases and at J to 2 bases, leaving 9 bases not matched to a gene. CDR1 and CDR2 (germline): KGHSY, FQNENV. The CDR3 nucleotides are TGTGCCAGCAGCCATAGGGACAGCATAATTCAAGAGACCCAGTACTTC. Its protein is CASSHRDSIIQETQYF.

V and J are TRBV2 and TRBJ2-3; 11 bases line up with TRBD2. The CDR3 has 14 residues. Germline trimming cut 5 bases from V and 6 bases from J; bases unmatched to any gene: 4. Per germline, CDR1 SNHLY and CDR2 FYNNEI. CDR3 in amino acids: CASSRRLAGDTQYF. The CDR3 DNA is TGTGCCAGCAGTCGGCGACTAGCGGGGGATACGCAGTATTTT.

The chain employs TRBV10-1 and TRBJ2-3; D gene ambiguous. V was clipped by 0 bases and J by 9 bases, with 7 bases between them. CDR1 is WNHNN and CDR2 is SYGVQD in the germline V gene (reference sequence). The CDR3 totals 12 residues. The CDR3 here is CASSESKATQYF. In DNA, the CDR3 is TGCGCCAGCAGTGAGTCGAAAGCGACGCAGTATTTT.

V is TRBV2 and J is TRBJ2-5; D is possibly TRBD2 (6 bases). V was trimmed by 2 bases and J by 5 bases, leaving 15 bases between them. CDR1 is SNHLY, CDR2 FYNNEI, per germline. There are 15 residues in the CDR3. The CDR3 sequence: CASSERLGGGETQYF. CDR3 in DNA: TGTGCCAGCAGTGAACGACTAGGAGGAGGGGAGACCCAGTACTTC.

V gene TRBV19 combines with J gene TRBJ1-3; D is unclear. Trimming removed 6 bases from V and 2 bases from J, with 11 bases in between. Germline V gene sequence: CDR1 LNHDA, CDR2 SQIVND (reference sequence). The CDR3 totals 14 residues. This chain's CDR3 is CASREKWTGNTIYF. CDR3 nucleotide sequence: TGTGCCAGTAGGGAGAAGTGGACTGGAAACACCATATATTTT.

This rearrangement joins TRBV7-9 to TRBJ2-7; D uncertain. There are 14 residues in the CDR3. V lost 2 bases and J lost 4, with 12 bases in between. Per germline, CDR1 SEHNR and CDR2 FQNEAQ (reference sequence). This CDR3 is CASSLNGDGYEQYF. In DNA, the CDR3 is TGTGCCAGCAGCTTAAACGGAGATGGATACGAGCAGTACTTC.

In this sample, this clone turned up a few times. The J gene is TRBJ2-7, the V gene TRBV7-6; TRBD1 agrees at 8 bases. Trimming at V came to 5 bases and at J to 6 bases, leaving 15 bases not matched to a gene. The germline V gene encodes CDR1 SGHVS and CDR2 FNYEAQ. CDR3 size: 16 residues. In DNA, the CDR3 is TGTGCCAGCAGCCCTTCCCCAGGGGGCGCGTTTGTCGAGCAGTACTTC. This encodes CASSPSPGGAFVEQYF.

This chain joins TRBV29-1 and TRBJ2-5, with D perhaps TRBD1 (6 bases). The CDR3 sequence is 12 residues long. V was shortened by 6 bases and J by 1 base, with 9 bases between the two germline ends. Looked up from germline, CDR1 is SQVTM and CDR2 is ANQGSEA. The CDR3 is CSVGTSQETQYF. CDR3 nucleotides: TGCAGCGTCGGGACATCCCAAGAGACCCAGTACTTC.

The genes are TRBV6-6 and TRBJ2-7; 7 nucleotides line up with TRBD2. V dropped 4 bases and J dropped 2; count of bases not matched to a gene: 8. Per the germline V gene, CDR1 is MNHNY and CDR2 is SVGAGI (reference sequence). CDR3 length equals 15 residues. CDR3 DNA sequence: TGTGCCAGCAGTTTAAGCGGGACTATTACCTACGAGCAGTACTTC. This sequence encodes CASSLSGTITYEQYF.

The chain carries TRBV30 and TRBJ2-2, with 12 bases aligning to TRBD2. The CDR3 extends over 16 amino acids. Germline CDR1 is GTSNPN and CDR2 is SVGIG (reference sequence). Germline trimming cut 3 bases from V and 6 bases from J; bases unmatched to any gene: 8. CDR3 amino acids: CAWSNPSGGASGELFF. DNA for the CDR3: TGTGCCTGGAGCAACCCTAGCGGGGGGGCCTCCGGGGAGCTGTTTTTT.

This clone was seen just once. The gene calls are TRBV4-2 and TRBJ2-3; 8 positions agree with TRBD2. The CDR3 extends over 17 amino acids. Trimming cost V 0 bases and J 3 bases; bases outside gene matches: 8. Germline-derived CDR1 and CDR2 are LGHNA and YNFKEQ. CDR3 in DNA: TGTGCCAGCAGCCAAGAATCAAGCGGGAGAGGTACAGATACGCAGTATTTT. Encoded protein: CASSQESSGRGTDTQYF.

This clone was seen a handful of times. In DNA, the CDR3 is TGTGCCAGCAGTGAAGGCCTAGCAGGGACAGGGGGCAGAGAGACCCAGTACTTC. It encodes CASSEGLAGTGGRETQYF. The J gene is TRBJ2-5, the V gene TRBV6-1; 12 bases match TRBD1. V gave up 1 base and J gave up 4 bases; unmatched junction bases: 10. Germline V CDR1 and CDR2: MNHNS, SASEGT. The CDR3 sequence is 18 residues long.

The chain has TRBV6-1 and TRBJ1-5; 7 positions agree with TRBD1. The CDR3 length is 16 residues. With 4 bases clipped from V and 4 bases from J, the junction kept 10 bases outside the gene matches. Germline values: CDR1 MNHNS, CDR2 SASEGT. The CDR3 sequence is CASSGYRGGGNQPQHF. Written as DNA, the CDR3 is TGTGCCAGCAGTGGATACAGGGGTGGAGGGAATCAGCCCCAGCATTTT.